These T cell receptor beta chains were read from a single sample in a study of OX40 agonist ivuxolimab in advanced cancers. Clones were sequenced by immunoSEQ multiplex PCR, and TCRdb holds only the in-frame ones, with some missing. The top ten hold 35% to 45% of the sample, which has approximately 15,000 clones, 70% seen once. The starting material was CD4+ or CD8+ T cells sorted from blood, obtained in a trial of the OX40 agonist ivuxolimab. The source is an adult with an advanced solid tumor such as melanoma, head and neck, liver or kidney cancer. Each CDR3 is given without its conserved first and last residue. Fields, in order: J gene, V gene, CDR3 protein.

J: TRBJ2-3
V: TRBV7-7
CDR3: ASSFGPTTDTQY

J: TRBJ2-1
V: TRBV30
CDR3: AWSNPGVTEQF

J: TRBJ1-3
V: TRBV29-1
CDR3: SVEVWLNSGNTIY

J: TRBJ1-5
V: TRBV4-1
CDR3: ASSQEGGMSNQPQH

J: TRBJ2-2
V: TRBV7-3
CDR3: ASSLPTGELF

J: TRBJ2-3
V: TRBV7-3
CDR3: ASSLDPDTQY

J: TRBJ2-2
V: TRBV9
CDR3: ASSFEGANTGELF

J: TRBJ2-3
V: TRBV2
CDR3: ASSGIAGDGDTQY

J: TRBJ2-5
V: TRBV27
CDR3: ASSLWGEGGETQY

J: TRBJ2-1
V: TRBV29-1
CDR3: SVDRSSSGRATYNEQF

J: TRBJ1-2
V: TRBV5-5
CDR3: ASSLWGDYGYT

J: TRBJ2-7
V: TRBV19
CDR3: ASSIGTGSYEQY

J: TRBJ2-7
V: TRBV7-8
CDR3: ASSPPFGGYEQY

J: TRBJ2-3
V: TRBV11-2
CDR3: ASSSATDTQY

J: TRBJ1-2
V: TRBV4-1
CDR3: ASSQTGTGNYGYT

J: TRBJ2-3
V: TRBV30
CDR3: AWSATGASTDTQY

J: TRBJ2-5
V: TRBV6-1
CDR3: ASSVPQVRQETQY

J: TRBJ2-1
V: TRBV7-9
CDR3: ASSFLTSGMNSYNEQF

J: TRBJ1-5
V: TRBV6-1
CDR3: ASSEGGAEPQH

J: TRBJ2-2
V: TRBV12-1
CDR3: ASSEQFSGSSGELF

J: TRBJ1-1
V: TRBV27
CDR3: ASSLFRVSGTEAF

J: TRBJ2-7
V: TRBV28
CDR3: ASGSRGDGTYEQY

J: TRBJ2-1
V: TRBV27
CDR3: ASSLRSGLYNEQF

J: TRBJ2-7
V: TRBV2
CDR3: ASSDTGLAWYEQY

J: TRBJ2-3
V: TRBV21-1
CDR3: ASRKQTSGTDTQY

J: TRBJ1-1
V: TRBV10-3
CDR3: AINREGMNTEAF

J: TRBJ1-4
V: TRBV4-1
CDR3: ASSHLQGQHAAGNEKLF

J: TRBJ2-1
V: TRBV27
CDR3: ASSLSPLASGNEQF

J: TRBJ2-1
V: TRBV19
CDR3: ASSQRTSDNEQF